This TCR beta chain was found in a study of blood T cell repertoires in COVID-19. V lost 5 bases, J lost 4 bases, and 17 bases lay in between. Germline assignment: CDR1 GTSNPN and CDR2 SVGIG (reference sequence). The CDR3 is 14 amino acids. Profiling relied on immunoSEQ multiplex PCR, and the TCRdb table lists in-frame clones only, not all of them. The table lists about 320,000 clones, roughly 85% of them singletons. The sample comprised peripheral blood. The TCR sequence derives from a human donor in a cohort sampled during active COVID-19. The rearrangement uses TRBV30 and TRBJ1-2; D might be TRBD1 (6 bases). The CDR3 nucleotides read TGTGCCTGGGGGGACCCCCAGGGGCTCTATGGCTACACCTTC. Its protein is CAWGDPQGLYGYTF.